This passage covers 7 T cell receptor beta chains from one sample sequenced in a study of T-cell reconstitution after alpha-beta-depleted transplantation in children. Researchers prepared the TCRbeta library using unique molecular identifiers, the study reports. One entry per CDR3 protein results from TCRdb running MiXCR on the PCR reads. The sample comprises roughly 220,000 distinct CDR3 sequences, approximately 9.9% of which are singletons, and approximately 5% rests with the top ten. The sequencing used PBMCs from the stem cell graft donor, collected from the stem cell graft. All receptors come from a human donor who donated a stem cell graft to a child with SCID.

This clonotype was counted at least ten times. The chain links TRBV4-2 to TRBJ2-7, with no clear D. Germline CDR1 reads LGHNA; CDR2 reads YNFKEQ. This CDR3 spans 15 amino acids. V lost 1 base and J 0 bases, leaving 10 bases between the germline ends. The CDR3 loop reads CASSQAAGNSYEQYF. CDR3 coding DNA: TGTGCCAGCAGCCAAGCGGCAGGAAACTCCTACGAGCAGTACTTC.

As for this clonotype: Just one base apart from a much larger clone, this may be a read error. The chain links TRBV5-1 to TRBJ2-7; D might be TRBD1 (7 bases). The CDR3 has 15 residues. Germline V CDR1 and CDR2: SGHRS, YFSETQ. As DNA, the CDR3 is TGCGCCAGCAGCCGCAGTGGAGGGACAGAGTACGAGCAGCACTTC. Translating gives CASSRSGGTEYEQHF.

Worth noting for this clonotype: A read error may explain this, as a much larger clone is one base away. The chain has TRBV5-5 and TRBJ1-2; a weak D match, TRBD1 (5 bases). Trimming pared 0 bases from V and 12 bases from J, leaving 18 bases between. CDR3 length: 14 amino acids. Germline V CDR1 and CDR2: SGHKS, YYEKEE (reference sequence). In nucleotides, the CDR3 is TGTGCCAGCAGCTTGGCATCGGGGTGGAGGGGCGACACCTTC. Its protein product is CASSLASGWRGDTF.

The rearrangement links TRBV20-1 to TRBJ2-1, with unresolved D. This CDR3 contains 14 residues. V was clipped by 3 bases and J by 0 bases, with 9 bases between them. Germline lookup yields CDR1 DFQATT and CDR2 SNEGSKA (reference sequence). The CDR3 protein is CSARIRSSYNEQFF. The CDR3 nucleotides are TGCAGTGCTAGGATCAGGAGCTCCTACAATGAGCAGTTCTTC.

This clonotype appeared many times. The CDR3 loop reads CASSERGRTGAQYF. The CDR3 DNA reads TGTGCCAGCAGTGAAAGGGGCAGGACTGGAGCGCAGTATTTT. The chain carries TRBV2 and TRBJ2-3; D is tentatively TRBD1 or TRBD2 (5 bases each). The CDR3 totals 14 residues. V was clipped by 2 bases and J by 10 bases, with 16 bases between them. Germline assignment: CDR1 SNHLY and CDR2 FYNNEI.

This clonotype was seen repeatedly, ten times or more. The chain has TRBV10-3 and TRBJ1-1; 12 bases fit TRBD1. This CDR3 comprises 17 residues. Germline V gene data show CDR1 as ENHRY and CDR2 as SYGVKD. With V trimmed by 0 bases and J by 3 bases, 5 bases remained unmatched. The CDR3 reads CAISESAGTGGYTEAFF. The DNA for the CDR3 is TGTGCCATCAGTGAGTCGGCCGGGACAGGGGGCTACACTGAAGCTTTCTTT.

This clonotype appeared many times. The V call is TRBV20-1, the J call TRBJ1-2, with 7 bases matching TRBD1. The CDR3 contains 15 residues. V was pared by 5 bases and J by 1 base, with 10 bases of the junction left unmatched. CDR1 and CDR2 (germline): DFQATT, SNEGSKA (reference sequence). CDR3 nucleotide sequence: TGCAGTGCTGCCGCGACAGGGTTATTTAACTATGGCTACACCTTC. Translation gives CSAAATGLFNYGYTF.